Listed below are T cell receptor beta chains from one sample, sequenced in a study of T cells after yellow fever vaccination. TCRdb used MiXCR to reprocess the 5' RACE reads, holding one entry per CDR3 protein. The table records roughly 520,000 distinct CDR3 sequences, less than 25% of them present only once. The sample here was PBMCs, taken approximately 22 days after the first yellow fever vaccination. These receptor sequences come from a man aged 18 to 30 who received the YFV17D yellow fever vaccine. Both conserved end residues are part of each CDR3. The D gene is left open where the match is weak.

V	J	D	length	CDR3
TRBV5-1	TRBJ1-2	TRBD1	16	CASSLVAGQGYSGYTF
TRBV7-9	TRBJ2-1	TRBD1	16	CASSLEDRGSYNEQFF
TRBV5-1	TRBJ2-5	TRBD2	14	CASSWGTSWETQYF
TRBV6-2/TRBV6-3	TRBJ1-1	.	15	CASSPGTHWGTEAFF
TRBV12-3/TRBV12-4	TRBJ2-7	.	14	CASSRRDGSYEQYF
TRBV7-2	TRBJ1-2	.	11	CASSFSTGYTF
TRBV5-1	TRBJ2-7	TRBD1	17	CASSRGTGRQSTYEQYF
TRBV11-1	TRBJ2-2	.	15	CASSFLEGFAGELFF
TRBV25-1	TRBJ2-1	.	16	CASSEQDASSYNEQFF
TRBV30	TRBJ2-1	.	12	CAWTGLNNEQFF
TRBV6-1	TRBJ1-6	.	15	CASRQTGLSSSPLHF
TRBV6-2/TRBV6-3	TRBJ2-4	.	13	CASSYPGLNIQYF
TRBV20-1	TRBJ2-3	.	13	CSARDSRVDTQYF
TRBV20-1	TRBJ2-5	.	14	CSASVAGIQETQYF
TRBV12-3/TRBV12-4	TRBJ1-6	.	11	CASSRNSPLHF
TRBV5-1	TRBJ2-7	.	12	CASSPLGQLQYF
TRBV18	TRBJ2-5	.	15	CASSPPGVAAETQYF
TRBV7-8	TRBJ2-2	TRBD2	16	CASSFRLAANTGELFF
TRBV3-1	TRBJ1-1	.	14	CASSQEGPTTEAFF
TRBV4-1	TRBJ2-1	TRBD1	21	CASSPFVLTGGTASSYNEQFF
TRBV2	TRBJ2-5	TRBD2	15	CASRKGAAGGETQYF
TRBV7-2	TRBJ2-7	.	14	CASSLATGFNEQYF
TRBV15	TRBJ2-1	.	15	CATSRDLGRVNEQFF
TRBV11-2	TRBJ2-6	.	17	CASSLDLRALGANVLTF
TRBV4-2	TRBJ1-6	.	16	CASSERGGSYNSPLHF
TRBV11-2	TRBJ1-4	TRBD1	16	CASSLVNRGWNEKLFF
TRBV12-3/TRBV12-4	TRBJ2-2	.	14	CASSLQDVTGELFF
TRBV3-1	TRBJ2-3	.	17	CATSQGTGAPPSDTQYF
TRBV25-1	TRBJ1-6	TRBD1	16	CASSELGQGFSSPLHF
TRBV15	TRBJ2-5	TRBD2	15	CATSRGSGGRETQYF
TRBV6-5	TRBJ2-7	.	15	CASSYSGGETYEQYF
TRBV12-3/TRBV12-4	TRBJ1-1	.	12	CASSLEGAEAFF
TRBV18	TRBJ1-2	TRBD1	16	CASSPRAQGFTYGYTF
TRBV11-2	TRBJ2-1	.	13	CASSLVQELSQFF
TRBV5-1	TRBJ2-4	TRBD1	14	CASSFPTGGNIQYF
TRBV7-9	TRBJ2-2	.	15	CASSGPGLNTGELFF
TRBV5-6	TRBJ1-2	.	14	CASSFPGQDYGYTF
TRBV7-9	TRBJ2-5	TRBD2	15	CASSPGLALQETQYF
TRBV2	TRBJ1-5	.	15	CASSEIIGGNQPQHF
TRBV11-1	TRBJ1-1	.	18	CATMHRTPGQTLVGEAFF
TRBV7-2	TRBJ2-7	.	12	CASSFSGYEQYF
TRBV14	TRBJ2-7	.	16	CASSQSGLLSSYEQYF
TRBV20-1	TRBJ2-3	TRBD2	15	CSARDSGGGTDTQYF
TRBV12-3/TRBV12-4	TRBJ2-7	TRBD1	16	CASSGDRVWDSYEQYF
TRBV28	TRBJ1-5	.	15	CASSSPGKVDQPQHF
TRBV6-2/TRBV6-3	TRBJ2-1	TRBD2	12	CASSAAGVRKFF